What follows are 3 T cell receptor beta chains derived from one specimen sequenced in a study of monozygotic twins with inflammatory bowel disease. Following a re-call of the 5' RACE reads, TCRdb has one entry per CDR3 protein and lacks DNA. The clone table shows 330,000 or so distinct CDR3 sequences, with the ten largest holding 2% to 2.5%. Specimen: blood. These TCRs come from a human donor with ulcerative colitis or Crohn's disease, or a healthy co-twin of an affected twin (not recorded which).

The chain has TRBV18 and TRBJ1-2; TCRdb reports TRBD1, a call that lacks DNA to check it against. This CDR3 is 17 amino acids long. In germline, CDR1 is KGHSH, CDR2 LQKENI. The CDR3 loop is CASSPSGTGGGTVWYTF.

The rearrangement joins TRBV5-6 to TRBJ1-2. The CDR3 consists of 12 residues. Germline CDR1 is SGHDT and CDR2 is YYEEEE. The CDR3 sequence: CASSRPAYGYTF.

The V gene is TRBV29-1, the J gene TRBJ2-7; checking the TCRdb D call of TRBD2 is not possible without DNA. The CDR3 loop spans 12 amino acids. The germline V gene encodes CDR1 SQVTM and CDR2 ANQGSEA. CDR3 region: CSGTSGTYEQYF.